Reported below is one T cell receptor (beta chain). What it binds is unknown. This entry belongs to a study of T cells expressing NK-cell markers. Study findings and constraints: What remained unclear was the HCMV specificity of expanded NKG2C+ T cell clones.

Each CDR3 protein gets one entry in TCRdb, which reprocessed the 5' RACE reads and gives no DNA. The sample's table shows about 390,000 distinct CDR3 sequences. CDR1 is SQVTM and CDR2 is ANQGSEA in the germline V gene. This CDR3 comprises 12 residues. The source of this sequence is a woman aged 45-65 years in good health. This rearrangement joins TRBV29-1 to TRBJ1-5. The sample comprised blood T cells: a sorted CD56 or NKG2C T cell subset, CD4+ or CD8+ T cells, or bulk PBMC T cells (not recorded which). The CDR3 loop is CSAGRGGQPQHF.